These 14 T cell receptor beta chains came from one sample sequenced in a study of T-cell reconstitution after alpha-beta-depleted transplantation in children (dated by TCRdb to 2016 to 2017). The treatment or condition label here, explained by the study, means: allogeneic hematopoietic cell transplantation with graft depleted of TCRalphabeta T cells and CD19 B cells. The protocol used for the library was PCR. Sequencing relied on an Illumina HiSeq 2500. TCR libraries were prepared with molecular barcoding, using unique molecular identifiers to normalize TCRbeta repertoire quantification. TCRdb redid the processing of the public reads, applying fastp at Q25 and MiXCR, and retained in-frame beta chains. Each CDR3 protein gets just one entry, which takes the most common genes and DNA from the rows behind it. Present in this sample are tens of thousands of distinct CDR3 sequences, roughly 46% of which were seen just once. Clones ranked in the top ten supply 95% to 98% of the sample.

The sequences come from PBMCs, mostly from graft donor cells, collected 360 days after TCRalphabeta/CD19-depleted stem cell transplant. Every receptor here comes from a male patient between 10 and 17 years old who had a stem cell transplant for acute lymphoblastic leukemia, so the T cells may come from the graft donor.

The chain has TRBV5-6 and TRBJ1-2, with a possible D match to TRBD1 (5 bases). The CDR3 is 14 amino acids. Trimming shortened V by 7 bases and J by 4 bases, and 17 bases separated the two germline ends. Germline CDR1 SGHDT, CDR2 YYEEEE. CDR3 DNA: TGTGCCAGCCTGAGAGGGGCGGATACCTATGGCTACACCTTC. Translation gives CASLRGADTYGYTF.

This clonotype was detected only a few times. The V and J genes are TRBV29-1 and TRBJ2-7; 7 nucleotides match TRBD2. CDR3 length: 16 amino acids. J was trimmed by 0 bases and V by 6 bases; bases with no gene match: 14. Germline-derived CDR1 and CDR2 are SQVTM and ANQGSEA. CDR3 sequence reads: CSVTSARKHLSYEQYF. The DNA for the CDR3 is TGCAGCGTAACTAGCGCCCGCAAACATCTCTCCTACGAGCAGTACTTC.

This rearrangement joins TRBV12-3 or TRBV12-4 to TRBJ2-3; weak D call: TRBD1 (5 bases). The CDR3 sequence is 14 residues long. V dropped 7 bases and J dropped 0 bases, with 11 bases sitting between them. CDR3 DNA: TGTGCCAGCACCGTGGGGCTCAGCACAGATACGCAGTATTTT. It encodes CASTVGLSTDTQYF.

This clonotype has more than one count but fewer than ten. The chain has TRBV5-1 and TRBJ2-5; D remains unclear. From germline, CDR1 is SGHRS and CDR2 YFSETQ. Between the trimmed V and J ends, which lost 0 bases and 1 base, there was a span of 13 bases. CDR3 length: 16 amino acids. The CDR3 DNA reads TGCGCCAGCAGCTTGGCCATGGGAAGAGGCCAAGAGACCCAGTACTTC. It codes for CASSLAMGRGQETQYF. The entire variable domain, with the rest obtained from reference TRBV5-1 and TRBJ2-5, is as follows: KAGVTQTPRYLIKTRGQQVTLSCSPISGHRSVSWYQQTPGQGLQFLFEYFSETQRNKGNFPGRFSGRQFSNSRSEMNVSTLELGDSALYLCASSLAMGRGQETQYFGPGTRLLVL.

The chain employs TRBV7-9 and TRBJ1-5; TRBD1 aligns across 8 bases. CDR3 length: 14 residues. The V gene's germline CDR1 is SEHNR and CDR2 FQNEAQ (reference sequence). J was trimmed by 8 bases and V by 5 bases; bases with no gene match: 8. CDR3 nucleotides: TGTGCCAGCAGCACTTTGACAGGGGAGAAGCCCCAGCATTTT. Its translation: CASSTLTGEKPQHF.

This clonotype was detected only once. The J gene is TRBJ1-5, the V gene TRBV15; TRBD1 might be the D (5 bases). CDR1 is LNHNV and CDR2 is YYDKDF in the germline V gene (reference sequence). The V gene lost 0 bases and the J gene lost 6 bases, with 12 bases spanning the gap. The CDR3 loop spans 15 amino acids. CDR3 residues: CATSRDLGATQPQHF. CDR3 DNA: TGTGCCACCAGCAGAGATCTAGGGGCGACTCAGCCCCAGCATTTT.

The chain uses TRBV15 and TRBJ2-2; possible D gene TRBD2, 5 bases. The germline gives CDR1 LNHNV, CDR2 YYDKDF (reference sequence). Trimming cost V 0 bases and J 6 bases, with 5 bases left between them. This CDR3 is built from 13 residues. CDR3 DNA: TGTGCCACCAGCAGAGAGAGGGCCGGGGAGCTGTTTTTT. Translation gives CATSRERAGELFF.

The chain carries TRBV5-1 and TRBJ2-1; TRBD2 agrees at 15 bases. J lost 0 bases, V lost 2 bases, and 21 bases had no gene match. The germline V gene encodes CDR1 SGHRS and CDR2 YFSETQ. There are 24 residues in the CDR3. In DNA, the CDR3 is TGCGCCAGCAGCTTCTCAGCCCTTCCCCCTAGGACTAGCGGGGGGGACAGCTCCTACAATGAGCAGTTCTTC. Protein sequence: CASSFSALPPRTSGGDSSYNEQFF.

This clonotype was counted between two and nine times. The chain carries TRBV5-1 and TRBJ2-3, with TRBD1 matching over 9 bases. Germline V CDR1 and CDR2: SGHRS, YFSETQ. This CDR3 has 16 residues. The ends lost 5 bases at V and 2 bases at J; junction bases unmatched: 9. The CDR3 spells CASRGQGGGPTDTQYF. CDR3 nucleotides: TGCGCCAGCAGGGGACAGGGTGGCGGTCCCACAGATACGCAGTATTTT.

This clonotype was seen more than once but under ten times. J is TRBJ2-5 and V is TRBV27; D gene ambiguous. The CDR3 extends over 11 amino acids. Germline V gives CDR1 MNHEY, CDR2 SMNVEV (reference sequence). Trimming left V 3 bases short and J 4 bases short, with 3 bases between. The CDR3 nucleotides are TGTGCCAGCAGTTTGCCAGAGACCCAGTACTTC. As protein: CASSLPETQYF.

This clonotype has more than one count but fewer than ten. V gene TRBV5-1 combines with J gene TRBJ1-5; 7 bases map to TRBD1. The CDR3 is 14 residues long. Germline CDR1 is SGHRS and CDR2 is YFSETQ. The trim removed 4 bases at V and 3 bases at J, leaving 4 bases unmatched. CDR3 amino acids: CASSRDSFNQPQHF. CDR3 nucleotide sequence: TGCGCCAGCAGCCGGGACAGCTTCAATCAGCCCCAGCATTTT.

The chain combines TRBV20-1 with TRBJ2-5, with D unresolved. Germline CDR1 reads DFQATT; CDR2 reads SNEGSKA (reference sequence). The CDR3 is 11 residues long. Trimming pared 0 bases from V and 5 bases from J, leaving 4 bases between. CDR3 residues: CSARDIETQYF. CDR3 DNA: TGCAGTGCTAGAGATATCGAGACCCAGTACTTC.

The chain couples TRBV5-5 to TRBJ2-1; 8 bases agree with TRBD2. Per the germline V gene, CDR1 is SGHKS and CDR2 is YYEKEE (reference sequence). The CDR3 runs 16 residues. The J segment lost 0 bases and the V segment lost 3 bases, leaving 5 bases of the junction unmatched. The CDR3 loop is CASSSTSGSSYNEQFF. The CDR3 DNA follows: TGTGCCAGCAGCTCAACGAGCGGGAGCTCCTACAATGAGCAGTTCTTC.

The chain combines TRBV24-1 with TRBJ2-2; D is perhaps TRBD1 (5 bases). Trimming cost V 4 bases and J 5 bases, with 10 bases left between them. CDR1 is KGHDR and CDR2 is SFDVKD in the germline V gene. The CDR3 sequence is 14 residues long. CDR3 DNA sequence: TGTGCCACCAGTGAATATCCAGGGACCGGGGAGCTGTTTTTT. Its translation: CATSEYPGTGELFF.